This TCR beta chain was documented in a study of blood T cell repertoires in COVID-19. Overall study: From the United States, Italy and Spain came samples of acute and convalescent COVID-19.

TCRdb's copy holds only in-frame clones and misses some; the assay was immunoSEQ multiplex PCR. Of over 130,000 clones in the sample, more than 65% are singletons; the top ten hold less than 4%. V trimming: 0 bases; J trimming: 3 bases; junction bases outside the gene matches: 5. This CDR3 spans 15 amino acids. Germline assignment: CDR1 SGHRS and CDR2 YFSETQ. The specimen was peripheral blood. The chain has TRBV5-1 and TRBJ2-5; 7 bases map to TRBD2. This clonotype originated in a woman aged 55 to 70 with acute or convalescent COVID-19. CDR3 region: CASSLAGRNEETQYF. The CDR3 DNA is TGCGCCAGCAGCTTGGCCGGGAGGAACGAAGAGACCCAGTACTTC.